The clone carrying this T cell receptor (beta chain) was found a few times. Antigen: not known. Unmatched junction bases numbered 9, after V lost 0 bases and J lost 7 bases. This CDR3 region has 15 residues. Germline assignment: CDR1 SGHRS and CDR2 YFSETQ. This specimen comes from a study of shared clonotypes between healthy human individuals. Findings and caveats of the study: Naive subsets typically showed greater estimated richness than memory subsets. Compared with clonotypes that all four donors shared, non-shared clonotypes had lower generation probabilities.

The repertoire was sequenced with immunoSEQ multiplex PCR; TCRdb's copy has only in-frame clones and lacks some. The data show about 1 million clones, with approximately 80% seen just once and 0.52% held by the top ten. This receptor was identified in a man younger than 30 in good health. Some clones in this sample may be carry-over from other donors' samples. Specimen: memory CD4+ T cells from PBMCs. Subset of the sample: CD45RA-negative fraction. This chain uses TRBV5-1 with TRBJ2-5; 7 bases are shared with TRBD2. CDR3 sequence (DNA): TGCGCCAGCAGCTTGGCCGGGGGGAACGTGGGGACCCAGTACTTC. Encoded protein: CASSLAGGNVGTQYF.